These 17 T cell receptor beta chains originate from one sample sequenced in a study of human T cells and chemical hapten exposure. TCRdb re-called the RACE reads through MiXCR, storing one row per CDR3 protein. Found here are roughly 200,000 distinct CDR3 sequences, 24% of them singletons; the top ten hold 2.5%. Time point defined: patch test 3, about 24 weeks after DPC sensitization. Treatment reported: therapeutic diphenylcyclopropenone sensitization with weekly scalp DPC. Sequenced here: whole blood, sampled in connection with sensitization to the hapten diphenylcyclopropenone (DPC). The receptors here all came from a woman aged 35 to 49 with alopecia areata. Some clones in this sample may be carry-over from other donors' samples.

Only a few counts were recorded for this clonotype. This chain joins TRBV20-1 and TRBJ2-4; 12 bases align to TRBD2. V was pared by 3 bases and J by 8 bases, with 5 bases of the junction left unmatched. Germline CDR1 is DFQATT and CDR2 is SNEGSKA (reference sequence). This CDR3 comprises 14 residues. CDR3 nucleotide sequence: TGCAGTGCTAGGGCTAGCGGGAGGGTAGACATTCAGTACTTC. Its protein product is CSARASGRVDIQYF.

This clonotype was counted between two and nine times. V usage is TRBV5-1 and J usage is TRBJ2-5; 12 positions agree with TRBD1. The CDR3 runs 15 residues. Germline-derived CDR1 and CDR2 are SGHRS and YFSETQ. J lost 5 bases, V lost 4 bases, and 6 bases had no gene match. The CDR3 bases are TGCGCCAGCAGCAACCGGGACAGGGGGCAGGAGACCCAGTACTTC. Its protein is CASSNRDRGQETQYF.

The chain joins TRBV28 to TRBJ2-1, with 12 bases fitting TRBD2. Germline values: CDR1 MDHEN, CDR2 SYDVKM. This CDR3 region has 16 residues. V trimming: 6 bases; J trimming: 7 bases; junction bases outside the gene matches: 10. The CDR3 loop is CASSPLLAGGDNEQFF. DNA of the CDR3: TGTGCCAGCAGCCCTCTCCTAGCGGGAGGGGATAATGAGCAGTTCTTC.

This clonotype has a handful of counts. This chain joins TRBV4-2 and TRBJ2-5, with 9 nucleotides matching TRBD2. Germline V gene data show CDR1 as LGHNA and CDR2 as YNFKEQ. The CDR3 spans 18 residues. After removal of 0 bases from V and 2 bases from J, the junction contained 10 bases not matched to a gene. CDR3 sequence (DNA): TGTGCCAGCAGCCAAGATGCGAGAGCGGGAGGATCGCAAGAGACCCAGTACTTC. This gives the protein CASSQDARAGGSQETQYF.

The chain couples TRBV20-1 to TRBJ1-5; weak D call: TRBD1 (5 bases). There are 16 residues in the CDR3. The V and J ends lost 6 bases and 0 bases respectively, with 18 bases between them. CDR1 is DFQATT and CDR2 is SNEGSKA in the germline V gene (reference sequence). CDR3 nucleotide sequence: TGCAGTGCGGAGCCCGGGACCGAGACTAGCAATCAGCCCCAGCATTTT. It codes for CSAEPGTETSNQPQHF.

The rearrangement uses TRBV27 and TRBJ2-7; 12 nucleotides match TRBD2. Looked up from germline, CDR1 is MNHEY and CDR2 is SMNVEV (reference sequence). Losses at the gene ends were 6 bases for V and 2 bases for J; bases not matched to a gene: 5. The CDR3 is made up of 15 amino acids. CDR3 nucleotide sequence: TGTGCCAGCAGCCCGACTAGCGGGAGAGCCTACGAGCAGTACTTC. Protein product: CASSPTSGRAYEQYF.

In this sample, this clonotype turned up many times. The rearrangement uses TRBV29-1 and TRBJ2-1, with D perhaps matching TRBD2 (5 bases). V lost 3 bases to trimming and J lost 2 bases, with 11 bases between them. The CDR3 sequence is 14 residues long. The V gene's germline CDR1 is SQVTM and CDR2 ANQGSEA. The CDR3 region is CSVDPPAAYNEQFF. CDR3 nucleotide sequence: TGCAGCGTTGACCCCCCAGCGGCCTACAATGAGCAGTTCTTC.

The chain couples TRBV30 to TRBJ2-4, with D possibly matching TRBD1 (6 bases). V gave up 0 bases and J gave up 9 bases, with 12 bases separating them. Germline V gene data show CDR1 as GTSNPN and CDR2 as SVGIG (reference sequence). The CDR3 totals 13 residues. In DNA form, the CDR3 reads TGTGCCTGGAGTGTAGGGGGTGAGGGCATTCAGTACTTC. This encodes CAWSVGGEGIQYF.

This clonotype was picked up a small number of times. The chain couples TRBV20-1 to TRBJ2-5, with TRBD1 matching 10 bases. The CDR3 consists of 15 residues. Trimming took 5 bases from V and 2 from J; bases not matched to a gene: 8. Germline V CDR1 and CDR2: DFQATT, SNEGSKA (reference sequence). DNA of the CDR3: TGCAGTGCTGCCGAGACAGGGGGCAAACAAGAGACCCAGTACTTC. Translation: CSAAETGGKQETQYF.

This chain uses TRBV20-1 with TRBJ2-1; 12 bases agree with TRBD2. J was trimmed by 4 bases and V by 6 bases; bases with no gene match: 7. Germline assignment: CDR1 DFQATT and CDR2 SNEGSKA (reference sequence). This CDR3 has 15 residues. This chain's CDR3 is CSAPGLAGNYNEQFF. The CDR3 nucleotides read TGCAGTGCCCCTGGACTAGCGGGGAATTACAATGAGCAGTTCTTC.

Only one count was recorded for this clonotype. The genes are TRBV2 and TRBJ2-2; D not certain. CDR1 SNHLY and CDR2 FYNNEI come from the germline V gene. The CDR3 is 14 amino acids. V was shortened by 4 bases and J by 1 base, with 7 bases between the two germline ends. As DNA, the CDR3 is TGTGCCAGCAGTGGCGCCTTGAACACCGGGGAGCTGTTTTTT. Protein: CASSGALNTGELFF.

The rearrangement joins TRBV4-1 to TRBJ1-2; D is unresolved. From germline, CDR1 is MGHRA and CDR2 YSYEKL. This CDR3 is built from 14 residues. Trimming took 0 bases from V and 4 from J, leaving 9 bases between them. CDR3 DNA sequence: TGCGCCAGCAGCCAAGATCTGGCCAGCTATGGCTACACCTTC. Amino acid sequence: CASSQDLASYGYTF.

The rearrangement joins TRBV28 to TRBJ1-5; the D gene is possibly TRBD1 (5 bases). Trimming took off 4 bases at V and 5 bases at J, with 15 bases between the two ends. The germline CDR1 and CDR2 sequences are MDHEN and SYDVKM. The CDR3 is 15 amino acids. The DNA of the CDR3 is TGTGCCAGCAGTTCGGGCGCGAGGGGCGATCAGCCCCAGCATTTT. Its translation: CASSSGARGDQPQHF.

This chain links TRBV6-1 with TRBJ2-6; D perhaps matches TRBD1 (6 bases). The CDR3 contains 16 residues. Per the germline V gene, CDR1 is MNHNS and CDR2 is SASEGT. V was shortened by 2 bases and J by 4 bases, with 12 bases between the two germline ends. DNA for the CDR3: TGTGCCAGCAGTGAAATGCCCGGGACAGGGGCCAACGTCCTGACTTTC. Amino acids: CASSEMPGTGANVLTF.

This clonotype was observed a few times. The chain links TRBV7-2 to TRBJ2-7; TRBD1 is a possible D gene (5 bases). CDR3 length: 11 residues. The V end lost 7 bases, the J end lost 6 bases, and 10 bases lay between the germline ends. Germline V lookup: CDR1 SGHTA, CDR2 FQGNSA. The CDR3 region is CASTTGTEQYF. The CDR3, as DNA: TGTGCCAGCACTACAGGAACCGAGCAGTACTTC.

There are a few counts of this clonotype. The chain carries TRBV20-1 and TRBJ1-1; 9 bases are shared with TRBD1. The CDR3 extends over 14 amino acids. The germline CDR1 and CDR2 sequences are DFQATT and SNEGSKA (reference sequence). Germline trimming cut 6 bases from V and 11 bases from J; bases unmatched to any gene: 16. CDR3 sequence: CSAGEGQGRGGAFF. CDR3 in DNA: TGCAGTGCGGGGGAGGGACAGGGAAGGGGAGGCGCTTTCTTT.

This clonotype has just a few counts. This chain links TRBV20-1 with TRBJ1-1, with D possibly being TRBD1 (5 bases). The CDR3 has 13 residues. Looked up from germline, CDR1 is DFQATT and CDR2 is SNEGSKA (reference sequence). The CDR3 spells CGREGRQNTEAFF. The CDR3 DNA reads TGCGGCCGGGAGGGGCGGCAGAACACTGAAGCTTTCTTT.